This T cell receptor beta chain appears in the sequencing data of a study of CD8 T cells in Susac syndrome. CDR1 is SGHNT, CDR2 YYREEE, per germline (reference sequence). Trimming removed 2 bases from V and 8 bases from J, with 10 bases in between. CDR3 length: 12 amino acids. After extraction with the RNeasy kit, 0.5 to 1 ug of the RNA was reverse transcribed using random hexamers. The method of amplification for TCR beta CDR3 was immunoSEQ multiplex PCR, covering 54 Vbeta and 13 Jbeta. One entry per CDR3 protein, called by TCRdb with MiXCR from the immunoSEQ multiplex PCR reads. The sample lists about 52,000 distinct CDR3 sequences; about 92% were seen once.

The sequenced sample consisted of CD8+ T cells from PBMCs. The rearrangement joins TRBV5-4 to TRBJ1-2; the D is unclear. The TCR comes from a human donor with multiple sclerosis. In nucleotides, the CDR3 is TGTGCCAGCAGCTTAGGCACCTTGGGCTACACCTTC. Its protein is CASSLGTLGYTF.